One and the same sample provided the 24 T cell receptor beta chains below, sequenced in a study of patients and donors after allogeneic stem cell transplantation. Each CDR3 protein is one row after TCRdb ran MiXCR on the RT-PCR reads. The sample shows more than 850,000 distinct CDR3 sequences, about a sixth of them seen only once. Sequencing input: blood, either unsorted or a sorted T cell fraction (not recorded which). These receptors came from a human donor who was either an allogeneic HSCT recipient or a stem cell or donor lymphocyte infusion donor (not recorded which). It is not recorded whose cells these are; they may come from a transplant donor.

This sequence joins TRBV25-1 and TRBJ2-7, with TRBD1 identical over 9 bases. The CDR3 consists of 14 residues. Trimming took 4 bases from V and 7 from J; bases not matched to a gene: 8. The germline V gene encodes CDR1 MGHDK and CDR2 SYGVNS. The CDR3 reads CASSVTGQGSEQYF. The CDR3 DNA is TGTGCCAGCAGTGTAACCGGACAGGGGAGTGAGCAGTACTTC.

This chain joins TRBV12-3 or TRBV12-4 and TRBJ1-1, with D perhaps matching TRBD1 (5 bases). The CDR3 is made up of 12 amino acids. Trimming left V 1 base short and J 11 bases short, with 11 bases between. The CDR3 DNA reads TGTGCCAGCAGTTTAGTGCCAGGGCTGGCTTTCTTT. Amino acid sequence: CASSLVPGLAFF.

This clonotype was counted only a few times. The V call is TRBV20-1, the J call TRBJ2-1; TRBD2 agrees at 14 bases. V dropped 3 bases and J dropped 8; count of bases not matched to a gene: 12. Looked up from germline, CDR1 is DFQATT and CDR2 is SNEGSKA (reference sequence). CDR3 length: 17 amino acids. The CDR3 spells CSASARLAGGVTYEQFF. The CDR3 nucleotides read TGCAGTGCTAGCGCTCGACTAGCGGGGGGGGTTACATATGAGCAGTTCTTC.

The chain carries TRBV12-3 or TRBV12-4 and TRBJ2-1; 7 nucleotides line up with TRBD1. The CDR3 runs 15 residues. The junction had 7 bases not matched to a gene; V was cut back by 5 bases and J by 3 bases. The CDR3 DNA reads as TGTGCCAGCAGTCTCGACAGGGTTTACTACAATGAGCAGTTCTTC. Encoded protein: CASSLDRVYYNEQFF.

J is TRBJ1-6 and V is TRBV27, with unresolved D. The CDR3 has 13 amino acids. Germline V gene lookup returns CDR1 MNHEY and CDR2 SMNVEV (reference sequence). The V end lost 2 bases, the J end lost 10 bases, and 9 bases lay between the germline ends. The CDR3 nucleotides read TGTGCCAGCAGTTTAAATCGGGCGTCACCCCTCCACTTT. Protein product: CASSLNRASPLHF.

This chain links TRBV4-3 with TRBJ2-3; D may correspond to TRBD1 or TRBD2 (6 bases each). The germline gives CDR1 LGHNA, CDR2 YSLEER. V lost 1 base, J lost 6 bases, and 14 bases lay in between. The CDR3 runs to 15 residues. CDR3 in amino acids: CASSQGRGIGDTQYF. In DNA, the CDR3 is TGCGCCAGCAGCCAAGGGAGGGGGATTGGGGATACGCAGTATTTT.

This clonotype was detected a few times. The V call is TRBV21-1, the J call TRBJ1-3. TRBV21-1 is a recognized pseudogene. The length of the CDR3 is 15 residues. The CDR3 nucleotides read TGTGCCAGCAGCAAAGGAGGAGGACCTGGAAACACCATATATTTT. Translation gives CASSKGGGPGNTIYF.

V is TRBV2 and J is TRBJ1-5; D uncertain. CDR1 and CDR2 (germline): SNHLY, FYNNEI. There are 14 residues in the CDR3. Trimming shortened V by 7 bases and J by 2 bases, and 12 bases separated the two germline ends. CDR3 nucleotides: TGTGCCAGCACCGTTCTAGAAGGCAATCAGCCCCAGCATTTT. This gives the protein CASTVLEGNQPQHF.

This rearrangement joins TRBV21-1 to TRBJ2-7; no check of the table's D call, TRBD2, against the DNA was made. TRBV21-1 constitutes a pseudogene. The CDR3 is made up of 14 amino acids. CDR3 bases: TGTGCCAGCAGCAACCAGCGGGGGAGTCTTGAGCAGTACTTC. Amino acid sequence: CASSNQRGSLEQYF.

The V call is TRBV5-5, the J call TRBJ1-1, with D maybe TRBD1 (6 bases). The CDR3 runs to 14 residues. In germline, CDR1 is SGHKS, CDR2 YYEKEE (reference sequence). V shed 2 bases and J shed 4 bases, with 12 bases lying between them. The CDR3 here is CASSLPQGSTEAFF. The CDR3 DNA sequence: TGTGCCAGCAGCTTACCACAGGGTAGCACTGAAGCTTTCTTT.

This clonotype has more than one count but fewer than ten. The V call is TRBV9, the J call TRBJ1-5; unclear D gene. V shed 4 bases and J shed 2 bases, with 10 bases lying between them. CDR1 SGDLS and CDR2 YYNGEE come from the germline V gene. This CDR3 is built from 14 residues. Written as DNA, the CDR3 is TGTGCCAGCAGCCCACACAGCCGCAATCAGCCCCAGCATTTT. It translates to CASSPHSRNQPQHF.

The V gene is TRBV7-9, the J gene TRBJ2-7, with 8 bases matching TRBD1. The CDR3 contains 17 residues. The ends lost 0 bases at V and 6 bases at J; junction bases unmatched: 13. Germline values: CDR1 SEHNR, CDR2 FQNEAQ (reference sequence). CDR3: CASSLAERGTGNTEQYF. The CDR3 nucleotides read TGTGCCAGCAGCTTAGCGGAAAGGGGGACAGGTAATACCGAGCAGTACTTC.

The CDR3 region is CASSLNSEEAFF. The CDR3 DNA reads TGCGCCAGCAGCTTGAATTCGGAGGAAGCTTTCTTT. This sequence joins TRBV5-1 and TRBJ1-1; D not certain. Trimming removed 1 base from V and 8 bases from J, with 9 bases in between. The CDR3 contains 12 residues. Germline CDR1 and CDR2: SGHRS and YFSETQ.

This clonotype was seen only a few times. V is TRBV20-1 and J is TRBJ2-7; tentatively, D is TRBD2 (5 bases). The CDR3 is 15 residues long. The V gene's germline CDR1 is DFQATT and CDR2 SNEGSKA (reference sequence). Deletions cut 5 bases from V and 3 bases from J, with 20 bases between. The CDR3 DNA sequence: TGCAGTGCTGAGGGATTACGAGTAATAGACTACGAGCAGTACTTC. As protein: CSAEGLRVIDYEQYF.

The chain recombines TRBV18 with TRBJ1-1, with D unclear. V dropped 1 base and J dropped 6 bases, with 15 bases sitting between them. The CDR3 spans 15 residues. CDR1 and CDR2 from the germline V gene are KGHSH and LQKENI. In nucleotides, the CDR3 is TGTGCCAGCTCACCACTGGGATCGGGTGGCCCTGAAGCTTTCTTT. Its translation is CASSPLGSGGPEAFF.

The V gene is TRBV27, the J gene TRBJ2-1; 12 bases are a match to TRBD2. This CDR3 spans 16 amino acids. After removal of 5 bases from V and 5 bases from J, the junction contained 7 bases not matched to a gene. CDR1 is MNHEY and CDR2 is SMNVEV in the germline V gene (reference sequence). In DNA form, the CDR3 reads TGTGCCAGCAGTGGACTAGCGGGGTCCTGGGACAATGAGCAGTTCTTC. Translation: CASSGLAGSWDNEQFF.

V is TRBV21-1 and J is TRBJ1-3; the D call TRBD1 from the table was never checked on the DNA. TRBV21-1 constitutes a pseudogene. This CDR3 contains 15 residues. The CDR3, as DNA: TGTGCCAGCAGCGTTCGACTTGTCCCCGGAAACACCATATATTTT. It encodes CASSVRLVPGNTIYF.

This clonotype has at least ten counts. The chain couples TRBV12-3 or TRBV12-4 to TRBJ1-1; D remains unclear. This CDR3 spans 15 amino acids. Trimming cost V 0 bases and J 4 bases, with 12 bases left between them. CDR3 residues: CASSLALGPGTEAFF. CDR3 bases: TGTGCCAGCAGTTTAGCGCTAGGGCCCGGCACTGAAGCTTTCTTT.

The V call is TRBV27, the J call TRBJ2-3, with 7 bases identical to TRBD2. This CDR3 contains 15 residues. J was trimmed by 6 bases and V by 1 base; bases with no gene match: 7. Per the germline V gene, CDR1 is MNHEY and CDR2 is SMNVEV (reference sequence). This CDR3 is CASSLYGREGDTQYF. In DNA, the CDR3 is TGTGCCAGCAGTTTATATGGGAGGGAGGGGGATACGCAGTATTTT.

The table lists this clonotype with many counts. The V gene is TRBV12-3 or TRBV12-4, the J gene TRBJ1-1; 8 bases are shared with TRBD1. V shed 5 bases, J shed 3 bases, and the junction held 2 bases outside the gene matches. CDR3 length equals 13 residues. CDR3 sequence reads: CASSTDRDTEAFF. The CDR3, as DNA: TGTGCCAGCAGTACGGACAGGGACACTGAAGCTTTCTTT.

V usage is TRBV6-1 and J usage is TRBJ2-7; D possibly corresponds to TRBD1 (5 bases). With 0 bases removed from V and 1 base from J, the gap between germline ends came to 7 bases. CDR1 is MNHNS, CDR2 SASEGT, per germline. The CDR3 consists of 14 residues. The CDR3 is CASSEATGSYEQYF. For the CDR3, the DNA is TGTGCCAGCAGTGAAGCTACAGGTTCCTACGAGCAGTACTTC.

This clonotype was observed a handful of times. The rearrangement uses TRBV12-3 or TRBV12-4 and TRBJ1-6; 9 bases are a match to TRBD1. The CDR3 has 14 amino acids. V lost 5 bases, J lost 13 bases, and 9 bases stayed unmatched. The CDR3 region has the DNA TGTGCCAGCAGTCCTCTAATGGGACAGGGCCCCCTCCACTTT. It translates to CASSPLMGQGPLHF.

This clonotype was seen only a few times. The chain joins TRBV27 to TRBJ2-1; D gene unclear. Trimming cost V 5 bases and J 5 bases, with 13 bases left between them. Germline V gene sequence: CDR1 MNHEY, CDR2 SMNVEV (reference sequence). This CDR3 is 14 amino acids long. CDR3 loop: CASSRFPPDNEQFF. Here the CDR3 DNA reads TGTGCCAGCAGTCGGTTCCCCCCCGACAATGAGCAGTTCTTC.

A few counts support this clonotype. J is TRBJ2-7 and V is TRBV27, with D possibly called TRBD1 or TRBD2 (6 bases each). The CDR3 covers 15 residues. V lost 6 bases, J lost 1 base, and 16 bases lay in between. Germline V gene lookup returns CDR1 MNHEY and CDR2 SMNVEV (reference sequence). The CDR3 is CASRWTGALSYEQYF. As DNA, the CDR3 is TGTGCCAGCAGGTGGACGGGGGCCCTTTCCTACGAGCAGTACTTC.